This T cell receptor beta chain emerged from a study of blood T cell repertoires in COVID-19. Across the whole study: Some COVID-19 samples were acute and others convalescent; all came from the United States, Italy and Spain. Nucleic acid was either cDNA or gDNA, and it came from T cells, B-cell-depleted T cells, or PBMCs.

Method: immunoSEQ multiplex PCR; TCRdb's copy keeps in-frame clones and lacks some. The sample carries 250,000 to 300,000 clones, under 90% recorded once. This receptor was obtained from a middle-aged man with acute or convalescent COVID-19. The specimen was peripheral blood.

CDR3 in DNA: TGTGCCAGCAGGGAACGGACAGGGTTTGAAGCTTTCTTT. Protein sequence: CASRERTGFEAFF. The chain combines TRBV2 with TRBJ1-1, with 8 bases that match TRBD1. Germline assignment: CDR1 SNHLY and CDR2 FYNNEI. V lost 6 bases to trimming and J lost 7 bases; unmatched junction nucleotides: 7. This CDR3 region has 13 residues. The full variable domain, rest sourced from reference TRBV2 and TRBJ1-1, is EPEVTQTPSHQVTQMGQEVILRCVPISNHLYFYWYRQILGQKVEFLVSFYNNEISEKSEIFDDQFSVERPDGSNFTLKIRSTKLEDSAMYFCASRERTGFEAFFGQGTRLTVV.